This entry is about one T cell receptor beta chain. Original processing notes: Researchers report that nucleated cell counts were estimated from reference gene primer amplification. Libraries were prepared by immunoSEQ multiplex PCR; TCRdb keeps only in-frame clonotypes and omits some of them. That table furnishes V, J and clone size, whereas the DNA furnished D and trimming. This sample carries roughly 220,000 clones, roughly 88% of them seen once, and the ten largest clones take more than 1.2%. These data are taken from a study of blood T cell repertoires in COVID-19. Overall study: Material from acute and convalescent COVID-19 was sourced from the United States, Italy and Spain. The analysed material was cDNA or gDNA that came from T cells, B-cell-depleted T cells, or PBMCs.

The CDR3 contains 19 residues. J was trimmed by 5 bases and V by 0 bases; bases with no gene match: 10. Germline V gene lookup returns CDR1 SGDLS and CDR2 YYNGEE. This sequence was found in a woman between 40 and 55 years old who had recovered from COVID-19. The specimen sequenced was peripheral blood. This chain joins TRBV9 and TRBJ2-5, with 16 bases lining up with TRBD2. CDR3 coding DNA: TGTGCCAGCAGCGTAGGTTTCGGGACTAGCGGGGGGGCCGAGGAGACCCAGTACTTC. Amino acids: CASSVGFGTSGGAEETQYF. Supplemented by reference TRBV9 and TRBJ2-5, the full variable domain reads DSGVTQTPKHLITATGQRVTLRCSPRSGDLSVYWYQQSLDQGLQFLIQYYNGEERAKGNILERFSAQQFPDLHSELNLSSLELGDSALYFCASSVGFGTSGGAEETQYFGPGTRLLVL.